These T cell receptor beta chains were read from a single sample in a study of blood T cells in healthy people across ages. MiXCR, run by TCRdb on the 5' RACE reads, gives a single entry per CDR3 protein. The table includes 1.5 million to 2 million distinct CDR3 sequences, over 25% detected once. The sample taken for sequencing was blood. The source is a woman in her 30s in good health. Both conserved end residues are part of each CDR3. A D gene is named only where the DNA matches it firmly. Not all rows give a size; the values are once, few, many and, for expanded clones, a class.

cdr3_aa,cdr3_nt,clone_size,v_call,d_call,j_call
CASSQGGGQGYTEAFF,TGCGCCAGCAGCCAAGGAGGGGGACAGGGGTACACTGAAGCTTTCTTT,-,TRBV4-3,TRBD1,TRBJ1-1
CASIQTGPPYEQYF,TGTGCCAGCATTCAGACAGGCCCCCCTTACGAGCAGTACTTC,many,TRBV6-6,-,TRBJ2-7
CSARDKKGLQPQHF,TGCAGTGCTAGAGATAAAAAGGGACTTCAGCCCCAGCATTTT,few,TRBV20-1,-,TRBJ1-5
CASSEEAVSYNEQFF,TGTGCCAGCAGTGAGGAAGCGGTGTCCTACAATGAGCAGTTCTTC,few,TRBV2,-,TRBJ2-1
CASSQIGGGEKLFF,TGTGCCAGCAGCCAGATAGGGGGGGGGGAAAAACTGTTTTTT,few,TRBV27,-,TRBJ1-4
CASSQDRGQGANEQFF,TGCGCCAGCAGCCAAGATAGGGGACAGGGGGCGAATGAGCAGTTCTTC,many,TRBV4-1,TRBD1,TRBJ2-1
CASSSGGGDSYNEQFF,TGTGCCAGCAGCTCAGGGGGGGGAGACTCCTACAATGAGCAGTTCTTC,-,TRBV7-3,-,TRBJ2-1
CAWSHSSGANVLTF,TGTGCCTGGAGTCACAGCTCTGGGGCCAACGTCCTGACTTTC,-,TRBV30,-,TRBJ2-6
CASSLAGGSINNEQYF,TGTGCCAGCAGCTTAGCGGGCGGGAGTATCAACAATGAGCAGTACTTC,few,TRBV11-3,TRBD2,TRBJ2-4
CASSLTGTGGSGYTF,TGTGCCAGCAGCTTAACGGGGACAGGGGGCAGTGGCTACACCTTC,few,TRBV7-2,TRBD1,TRBJ1-2
CASNQPGLEVEAFF,TGTGCCAGCAATCAACCGGGTCTGGAAGTTGAAGCTTTCTTT,-,TRBV12-3/TRBV12-4,-,TRBJ1-1
CARSPGLNPPEQYF,TGTGCCAGGTCCCCGGGACTTAATCCTCCAGAGCAGTACTTC,-,TRBV28,-,TRBJ2-4
CASSQDPRGDGYEQYF,TGCGCCAGCAGCCAAGATCCGAGGGGGGACGGGTACGAGCAGTACTTC,few,TRBV4-3,-,TRBJ2-7
CASSPPLIHRNYGYTF,TGTGCCAGCAGCCCCCCCTTGATACACCGTAACTATGGCTACACCTTC,-,TRBV3-1,-,TRBJ1-2
CASSTQDRGVYGYTF,TGTGCCAGCAGCACTCAGGACCGGGGCGTCTATGGCTACACCTTC,few,TRBV7-9,-,TRBJ1-2
CASSQIQAWGNHGYTF,TGTGCCAGCAGCCAGATACAGGCCTGGGGTAACCATGGCTACACCTTC,few,TRBV3-1,-,TRBJ1-2
CASSQGVLDSYEQYF,TGCGCCAGCAGCCAAGGAGTTCTGGACAGCTACGAGCAGTACTTC,-,TRBV4-1,-,TRBJ2-7
CASSLTGRTYNEQFF,TGTGCCAGCAGCTTGACAGGGAGAACCTACAATGAGCAGTTCTTC,few,TRBV5-4,-,TRBJ2-1
CSVETGEIEQYF,TGCAGCGTTGAAACAGGGGAGATCGAGCAGTACTTC,many,TRBV29-1,TRBD1,TRBJ2-7
CASSYGGTVWQETQYF,TGTGCCAGCAGTTACGGAGGGACAGTCTGGCAAGAGACCCAGTACTTC,once,TRBV28,-,TRBJ2-5
CSATSGTFSLRQYF,TGCAGTGCCACCTCCGGGACGTTCAGCCTGAGGCAGTACTTC,many,TRBV20-1,-,TRBJ2-7
CASRTSGADESYGYTF,TGTGCCAGCAGAACTTCAGGGGCCGACGAAAGTTATGGCTACACCTTC,once,TRBV6-2/TRBV6-3,-,TRBJ1-2
CASSPPEAKNIQYF,TGTGCCAGCAGTCCTCCCGAAGCCAAAAACATTCAGTACTTC,many,TRBV5-5,-,TRBJ2-4
CSASSYNEQYF,TGCAGTGCTAGTTCTTACAATGAGCAGTACTTC,few,TRBV20-1,-,TRBJ2-4
CSVEGEITGALKETQYF,TGCAGCGTTGAAGGTGAAATTACAGGGGCCCTCAAAGAGACCCAGTACTTC,-,TRBV29-1,TRBD1,TRBJ2-5
CASRYSGDYGYTF,TGCGCCAGCAGGTATTCAGGGGATTATGGCTACACCTTC,-,TRBV12-3/TRBV12-4,-,TRBJ1-2
CAISRQGEDGYTF,TGTGCCATCAGCCGACAGGGGGAGGATGGCTACACCTTC,-,TRBV10-3,TRBD1,TRBJ1-2
CVTSARTGPNTGELFF,TGTGTCACCAGCGCGCGGACAGGACCTAACACCGGGGAGCTGTTTTTT,-,TRBV15,TRBD1,TRBJ2-2